This T cell receptor (beta chain) was sequenced in a study of T cell responses to AZD1222 COVID-19 vaccine. Findings and caveats of the study: Spike-specific TCR repertoires showed rising breadth and depth after two AZD1222 doses. No repertoire was sampled before or during the peak T cell response, only after it. Close to half of all spike-specific TCRs reportedly target regions of the variants that are unmutated.

Concerning this clone itself: The antigen is undetermined.

The CDR3 is 14 amino acids. Germline assignment: CDR1 LNHDA and CDR2 SQIVND (reference sequence). Trimming took 4 bases from V and 0 from J, leaving 7 bases between them. Clones were read by immunoSEQ multiplex PCR, and TCRdb kept only the in-frame ones, dropping some. The sample includes some 91,000 clones, about 92% of them seen just once. The sequences come from peripheral blood, collected on day 0 of AZD1222 vaccination. The receptor was derived from an adult in good health. The chain has TRBV19 and TRBJ1-5, with D unclear. The CDR3 DNA reads TGTGCCAGTAGTAAGCAGTATAGCAATCAGCCCCAGCATTTT. Its translation: CASSKQYSNQPQHF.